The 27 T cell receptor beta chains below were found in one sample sequenced in a study of blood T cell repertoires in COVID-19. Some clones are missing from TCRdb's copy, which holds only in-frame ones; the method was immunoSEQ multiplex PCR. This sample yields about 97,000 clones, of which 80% to 95% are seen a single time; more than 1.5% belongs to the top ten. The sequencing input was peripheral blood. All receptors derive from a woman in her forties or fifties with COVID-19, enrolled during active disease.

DNA for the CDR3: TGTGCCAGCAGTCACCCCGGAGGGTCAGCAAGCTCCTACAATGAGCAGTTCTTC. Amino acids: CASSHPGGSASSYNEQFF. This chain uses TRBV6-2 or TRBV6-3 with TRBJ2-1, with D tentatively TRBD2 (6 bases). Germline V gives CDR1 MNHEY, CDR2 SVGEGT. The V gene lost 5 bases and the J gene lost 0 bases, with 20 bases spanning the gap. The CDR3 runs to 18 residues.

This sequence joins TRBV5-1 and TRBJ2-7; a possible D gene is TRBD1 (7 bases). CDR1 is SGHRS, CDR2 YFSETQ, per germline. The CDR3 consists of 16 residues. Trimming stripped 4 bases from V and 5 bases from J, with 22 bases between. CDR3 nucleotide sequence: TGCGCCAGCAGCCCCCCAGGGGGGAGGTTATCCCACGAGCAGTACTTC. Encoded protein: CASSPPGGRLSHEQYF.

This chain links TRBV30 with TRBJ1-2; D call uncertain. The CDR3 covers 12 residues. Trimming took 0 bases from V and 4 from J, leaving 6 bases between them. The germline CDR1 and CDR2 sequences are GTSNPN and SVGIG (reference sequence). CDR3 sequence reads: CAWSVSGYGYTF. The CDR3, as DNA: TGTGCCTGGAGTGTAAGCGGCTATGGCTACACCTTC.

The chain couples TRBV5-1 to TRBJ1-2; 9 bases align to TRBD1. Germline lookup yields CDR1 SGHRS and CDR2 YFSETQ. V dropped 6 bases and J dropped 2; count of bases not matched to a gene: 5. CDR3 length: 14 amino acids. CDR3 residues: CASTLDRGNYGYTF. Written as DNA, the CDR3 is TGCGCCAGCACCCTGGACAGGGGAAACTATGGCTACACCTTC.

In its sample, this clone was seen a few times. This chain joins TRBV7-8 and TRBJ1-6, with D perhaps matching TRBD1 (5 bases). This CDR3 has 15 residues. Trimming removed 1 base from V and 14 bases from J, with 18 bases in between. Germline-derived CDR1 and CDR2 are SGHVS and FQNEAQ. The CDR3 nucleotides are TGTGCCAGCAGCTTAGATTCCCCGTTGCGGGGGGCCCTCCACTTT. Translated, it gives CASSLDSPLRGALHF.

This chain joins TRBV4-1 and TRBJ1-2; TRBD1 agrees at 10 bases. Germline V gives CDR1 MGHRA, CDR2 YSYEKL. Trimming at V came to 3 bases and at J to 2 bases, leaving 9 bases not matched to a gene. This CDR3 has 17 amino acids. For the CDR3, the DNA is TGCGCCAGCAGCCAGGAGACTCCGACAGGGGGCAACTATGGCTACACCTTC. Translation gives CASSQETPTGGNYGYTF.

The chain recombines TRBV11-2 with TRBJ2-1; 7 nucleotides line up with TRBD2. The CDR3 sequence is 16 residues long. V gave up 0 bases and J gave up 4 bases; unmatched junction bases: 6. From germline, CDR1 is SGHAT and CDR2 FQNNGV. The CDR3 DNA reads as TGTGCCAGCAGCTTAGACGCTAGCGGATGGTACAATGAGCAGTTCTTC. This codes for CASSLDASGWYNEQFF.

DNA of the CDR3: TGTGCCAGCAGCTCCCGGACAGGGGACACTGAAGCTTTCTTT. Encoded protein: CASSSRTGDTEAFF. J is TRBJ1-1 and V is TRBV7-2, with TRBD1 matching 9 bases. The CDR3 is 14 residues long. The ends lost 4 bases at V and 3 bases at J; junction bases unmatched: 3. Germline V gene lookup returns CDR1 SGHTA and CDR2 FQGNSA.

This clone was detected only once. The CDR3 DNA is TGTGCCAGTAGTCTCGAGACAGGGATAGACACTGAAGCTTTCTTT. It encodes CASSLETGIDTEAFF. V gene TRBV19 combines with J gene TRBJ1-1; 7 bases are a match to TRBD1. This CDR3 spans 15 amino acids. The germline V gene has CDR1 LNHDA and CDR2 SQIVND (reference sequence). The J segment lost 3 bases and the V segment lost 5 bases, leaving 9 bases of the junction unmatched.

The rearrangement links TRBV11-3 to TRBJ2-3; 11 bases are shared with TRBD2. V shed 5 bases and J 1 base; nucleotides not matched to a gene: 8. The CDR3 is 17 residues long. CDR1 and CDR2 (germline): SGHNT, YENEEA. The CDR3 loop reads CASSTRPLAGGTDTQYF. The CDR3 bases are TGTGCCAGCAGCACCCGTCCACTAGCGGGGGGCACAGATACGCAGTATTTT. Together with reference TRBV11-3 and TRBJ2-3, the CDR3 gives the full variable domain: EAGVVQSPRYKIIEKKQPVAFWCNPISGHNTLYWYLQNLGQGPELLIRYENEEAVDDSQLPKDRFSAERLKGVDSTLKIQPAELGDSAVYLCASSTRPLAGGTDTQYFGPGTRLTVL.

This sequence joins TRBV11-2 and TRBJ1-6; unclear D gene. V lost 0 bases to trimming and J lost 12 bases, with 12 bases between them. Germline CDR1 is SGHAT and CDR2 is FQNNGV. This CDR3 spans 14 amino acids. The CDR3 nucleotides are TGTGCCAGCAGCTTAGACAGTTCCTTAATACCCCTCCACTTT. This gives the protein CASSLDSSLIPLHF.

This clone came up once. The J gene is TRBJ2-1, the V gene TRBV10-3, with D possibly being TRBD1 (6 bases). Per germline, CDR1 ENHRY and CDR2 SYGVKD. V was trimmed by 9 bases and J by 3 bases, leaving 9 bases between them. The CDR3 totals 12 residues. The CDR3 coding sequence is TGTGCCATTTCGACAGGCTACAATGAGCAGTTCTTC. Its translation is CAISTGYNEQFF.

This clone was recorded a few times. DNA for the CDR3: TGTGCCAGCAGTCCGAGGACAGGGTCGAGAGAGCAGTTCTTC. Translating gives CASSPRTGSREQFF. The rearrangement uses TRBV27 and TRBJ2-1, with 8 bases matching TRBD1. The CDR3 runs to 14 residues. Germline V gives CDR1 MNHEY, CDR2 SMNVEV (reference sequence). V dropped 5 bases and J dropped 10; count of bases not matched to a gene: 10.

The chain is built from TRBV28 and TRBJ2-3, with 9 bases aligning to TRBD2. V lost 3 bases and J lost 2; bases outside the gene matches: 6. CDR1 is MDHEN, CDR2 SYDVKM, per germline. This CDR3 has 16 amino acids. CDR3 amino acids: CASSFQRGAITDTQYF. Here the CDR3 DNA reads TGTGCCAGCAGTTTCCAGCGGGGGGCGATCACAGATACGCAGTATTTT.

J is TRBJ1-2 and V is TRBV9; TRBD1 agrees at 9 bases. Germline V gene data show CDR1 as SGDLS and CDR2 as YYNGEE. CDR3 length: 15 amino acids. The junction had 6 bases not matched to a gene; V was cut back by 2 bases and J by 4 bases. The CDR3 nucleotides read TGTGCCAGCAGCGTGGGACCGGGACAGGGCTATGGCTACACCTTC. Protein sequence: CASSVGPGQGYGYTF.

The rearrangement uses TRBV6-5 and TRBJ2-2; no firm D call. Germline V gives CDR1 MNHEY, CDR2 SVGAGI. The CDR3 covers 14 residues. The ends were cut back, 8 bases at V and 4 bases at J, with 14 bases in the middle. CDR3 in amino acids: CASYGFLGTGELFF. DNA for the CDR3: TGTGCCAGCTACGGGTTCTTAGGCACCGGGGAGCTGTTTTTT.

The CDR3 DNA follows: TGCGCCAGCAGCCCCGGACAGGGTAGCAATGAAAAACTGTTTTTT. As protein: CASSPGQGSNEKLFF. The V call is TRBV5-1, the J call TRBJ1-4; 8 bases agree with TRBD1. In germline, CDR1 is SGHRS, CDR2 YFSETQ. V trimming: 4 bases; J trimming: 5 bases; junction bases outside the gene matches: 7. The CDR3 consists of 15 residues. Variable domain in full (rest from reference TRBV5-1 and TRBJ1-4): KAGVTQTPRYLIKTRGQQVTLSCSPISGHRSVSWYQQTPGQGLQFLFEYFSETQRNKGNFPGRFSGRQFSNSRSEMNVSTLELGDSALYLCASSPGQGSNEKLFFGSGTQLSVL.

The chain employs TRBV19 and TRBJ1-5; a weak D match, TRBD1 (5 bases). From germline, CDR1 is LNHDA and CDR2 SQIVND (reference sequence). The germline V and J ends were trimmed by 1 base and 1 base, with 11 bases remaining between them. This CDR3 spans 16 amino acids. Here the CDR3 reads CASSIGWGVSNQPQHF. The CDR3 region has the DNA TGTGCCAGTAGTATAGGGTGGGGGGTGAGCAATCAGCCCCAGCATTTT.

The chain links TRBV5-1 to TRBJ2-5, with D tentatively TRBD1 (6 bases). This CDR3 comprises 16 residues. Trimming removed 7 bases at V and 2 bases at J, with 21 bases between. From germline, CDR1 is SGHRS and CDR2 YFSETQ. CDR3 coding DNA: TGCGCCAGCCCACCTTCCAGGCAGGGGCATCAAGAGACCCAGTACTTC. Translating gives CASPPSRQGHQETQYF.

The rearrangement uses TRBV2 and TRBJ1-2; tentatively, D is TRBD1 (5 bases). CDR1 and CDR2 (germline): SNHLY, FYNNEI. The V end lost 8 bases, the J end lost 4 bases, and 11 bases lay between the germline ends. The CDR3 extends over 12 amino acids. Here the CDR3 DNA reads TGTGCCAGCGGCAGGGTGGGCTATGGCTACACCTTC. This sequence encodes CASGRVGYGYTF.

The rearrangement joins TRBV14 to TRBJ2-7; 9 positions match TRBD1. Losses at the gene ends were 2 bases for V and 7 bases for J; bases not matched to a gene: 15. The CDR3 has 17 amino acids. The germline V gene encodes CDR1 SGHDN and CDR2 FVKESK. CDR3 DNA: TGTGCCAGCAGCCAACTAGGACAGGGGTCCCCCTGGGAGGAGCAGTACTTC. Translated: CASSQLGQGSPWEEQYF.

The chain uses TRBV5-1 and TRBJ1-6; maybe TRBD1 (5 bases). Trimming took 1 base from V and 7 from J, leaving 12 bases between them. The CDR3 is 15 amino acids. In germline, CDR1 is SGHRS, CDR2 YFSETQ. CDR3 residues: CASSLNAQGNSPLHF. As DNA, the CDR3 is TGCGCCAGCAGCTTGAACGCGCAGGGCAATTCACCCCTCCACTTT.

The rearrangement uses TRBV2 and TRBJ2-2; 12 positions agree with TRBD1. Losses at the gene ends were 8 bases for V and 8 bases for J; bases not matched to a gene: 9. The CDR3 loop spans 15 amino acids. Germline-derived CDR1 and CDR2 are SNHLY and FYNNEI. The CDR3 DNA follows: TGTGCCAGCTCCCGGGACAGGGGGCGCTCAGGGGAGCTGTTTTTT. Amino acids: CASSRDRGRSGELFF.

The rearrangement joins TRBV19 to TRBJ2-2; tentative D call: TRBD2 (7 bases). This CDR3 region has 16 residues. V gave up 9 bases and J gave up 0 bases, with 17 bases separating them. The germline CDR1 and CDR2 sequences are LNHDA and SQIVND (reference sequence). CDR3 DNA sequence: TGTGCCAGCCTAAAACGGGGGGCCACGAACACCGGGGAGCTGTTTTTT. This gives the protein CASLKRGATNTGELFF.

Note on this clone: Other DNA sequences in the sample encode the same CDR3. V gene TRBV7-2 combines with J gene TRBJ1-4; no firm D call. Germline V CDR1 and CDR2: SGHTA, FQGNSA. This CDR3 spans 15 amino acids. The ends were cut back, 1 base at V and 0 bases at J, with 6 bases in the middle. The CDR3 DNA sequence: TGTGCCAGCAGCTTAGTCCCAGCAACTAATGAAAAACTGTTTTTT. Amino acids: CASSLVPATNEKLFF.

J is TRBJ1-1 and V is TRBV20-1, with unresolved D. Germline CDR1 and CDR2: DFQATT and SNEGSKA (reference sequence). Trimming pared 0 bases from V and 11 bases from J, leaving 7 bases between. The CDR3 spans 10 residues. Here the CDR3 reads CSAREDGAFF. For the CDR3, the DNA is TGCAGTGCTAGAGAAGACGGGGCTTTCTTT.

This clone has a single count. This rearrangement joins TRBV6-5 to TRBJ1-2; a weak D match, TRBD1 (6 bases). CDR1 and CDR2 (germline): MNHEY, SVGAGI. The V end lost 4 bases, the J end lost 2 bases, and 17 bases lay between the germline ends. The CDR3 is 16 residues long. CDR3 sequence: CASSFNTGRENYGYTF. In DNA form, the CDR3 reads TGTGCCAGCAGTTTCAATACAGGGAGGGAAAACTATGGCTACACCTTC.